This entry concerns a single T cell receptor (beta chain). All enrollees were roughly 18 to 100 years old and from roughly 26 US areas. Cohort allocation depended upon clinical history that participants reported. The study counted Cohort 3 donors as recovered given two negative PCRs, clearance, or symptom resolution. TCRdb's copy holds only in-frame clones and misses some; the assay was immunoSEQ multiplex PCR. Of 200,000 to 250,000 clones in the sample, approximately 90% were seen once. This sample was taken from a study of blood T cell repertoires in COVID-19. Across the whole study: The origin of the acute and convalescent COVID-19 samples was the United States, Italy and Spain.

Per germline, CDR1 LGHNA and CDR2 YNFKEQ. This CDR3 is built from 14 residues. Trimming took 5 bases from V and 7 from J, leaving 18 bases between them. This sequence joins TRBV4-2 and TRBJ2-7, with a weak D call TRBD2 (5 bases). Input material: PBMCs or T cells enriched from blood (not recorded which). The TCR comes from a man aged 25 to 40 who had recovered from COVID-19. DNA of the CDR3: TGTGCCAGCAGCAACGGTTTTTTGGGAGAAGAGCAGTACTTC. Protein: CASSNGFLGEEQYF.